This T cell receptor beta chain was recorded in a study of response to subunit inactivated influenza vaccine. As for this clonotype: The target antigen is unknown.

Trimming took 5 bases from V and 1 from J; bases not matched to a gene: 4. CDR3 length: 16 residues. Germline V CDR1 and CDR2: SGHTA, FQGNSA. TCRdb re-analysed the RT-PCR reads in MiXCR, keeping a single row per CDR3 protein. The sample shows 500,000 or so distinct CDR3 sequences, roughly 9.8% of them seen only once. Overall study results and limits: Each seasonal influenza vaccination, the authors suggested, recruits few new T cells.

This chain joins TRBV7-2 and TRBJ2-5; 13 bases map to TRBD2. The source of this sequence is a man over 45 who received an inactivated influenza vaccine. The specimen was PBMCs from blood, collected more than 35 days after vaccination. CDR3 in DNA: TGTGCCAGCAGCAGGGGACTAGCGGGATCCCAAGAGACCCAGTACTTC. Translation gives CASSRGLAGSQETQYF.